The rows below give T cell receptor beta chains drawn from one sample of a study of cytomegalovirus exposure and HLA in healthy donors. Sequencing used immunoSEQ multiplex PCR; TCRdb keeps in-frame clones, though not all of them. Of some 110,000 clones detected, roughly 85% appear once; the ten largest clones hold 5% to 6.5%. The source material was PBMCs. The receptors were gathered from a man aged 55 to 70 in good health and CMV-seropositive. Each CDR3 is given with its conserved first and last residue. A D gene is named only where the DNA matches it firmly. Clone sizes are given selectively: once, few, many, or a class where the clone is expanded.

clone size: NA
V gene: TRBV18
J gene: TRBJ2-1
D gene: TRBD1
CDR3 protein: CASSPPNRGRINEQFF
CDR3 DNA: TGTGCCAGCTCACCACCGAACAGGGGGCGCATCAATGAGCAGTTCTTC

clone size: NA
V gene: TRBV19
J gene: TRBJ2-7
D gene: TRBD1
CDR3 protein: CASSDRDSSYEQYF
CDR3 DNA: TGTGCCAGTAGTGATCGGGACAGCTCCTACGAGCAGTACTTC

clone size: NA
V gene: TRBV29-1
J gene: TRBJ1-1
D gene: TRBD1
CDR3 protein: CSAGDRGTGTEAFF
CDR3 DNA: TGCAGCGCTGGGGACAGGGGCACAGGAACTGAAGCTTTCTTT

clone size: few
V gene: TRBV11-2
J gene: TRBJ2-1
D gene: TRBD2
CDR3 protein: CASSAMAGGQNEQFF
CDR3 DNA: TGTGCCAGCAGCGCAATGGCGGGGGGGCAGAATGAGCAGTTCTTC

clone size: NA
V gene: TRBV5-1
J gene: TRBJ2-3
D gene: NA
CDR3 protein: CASGLAESPFGTDTQYF
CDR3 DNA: TGCGCCAGCGGACTTGCAGAGAGCCCCTTTGGCACAGATACGCAGTATTTT

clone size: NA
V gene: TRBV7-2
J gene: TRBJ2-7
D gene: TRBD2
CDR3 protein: CASSLERGGLYEQYF
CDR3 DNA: TGTGCCAGCAGCTTAGAGCGGGGGGGCCTATACGAGCAGTACTTC

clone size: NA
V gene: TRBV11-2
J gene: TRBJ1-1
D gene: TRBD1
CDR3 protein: CASSGGQGGTEAFF
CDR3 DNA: TGTGCCAGCAGCGGAGGACAGGGGGGCACTGAAGCTTTCTTT

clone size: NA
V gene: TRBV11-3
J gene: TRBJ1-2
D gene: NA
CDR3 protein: CASTHDLYRVGNYGYTF
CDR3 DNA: TGTGCCAGCACCCACGATCTTTACAGGGTTGGGAACTATGGCTACACCTTC

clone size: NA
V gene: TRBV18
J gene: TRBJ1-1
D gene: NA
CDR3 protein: CASSPMDLNTEAFF
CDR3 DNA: TGTGCCAGCTCACCCATGGACTTGAACACTGAAGCTTTCTTT

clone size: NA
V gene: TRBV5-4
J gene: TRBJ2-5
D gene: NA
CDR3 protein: CASSLLFSETQYF
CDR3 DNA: TGTGCCAGCAGCTTACTCTTCTCAGAGACCCAGTACTTC

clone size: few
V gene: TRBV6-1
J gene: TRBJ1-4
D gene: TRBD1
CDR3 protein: CASSPGQGFEKLFF
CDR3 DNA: TGTGCCAGCAGTCCCGGACAGGGTTTCGAAAAACTGTTTTTT

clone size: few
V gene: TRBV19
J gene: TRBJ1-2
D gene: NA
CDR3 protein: CASSIVTGRDGYTF
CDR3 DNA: TGTGCCAGTAGTATAGTGACAGGACGCGATGGCTACACCTTC

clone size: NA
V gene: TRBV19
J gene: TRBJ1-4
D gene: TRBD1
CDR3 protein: CASSLSTGDVEKLFF
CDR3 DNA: TGTGCCAGTAGTCTCTCGACAGGGGATGTCGAAAAACTGTTTTTT

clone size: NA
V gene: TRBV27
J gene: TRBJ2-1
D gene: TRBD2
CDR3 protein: CASSSGLAGSSSYNEQFF
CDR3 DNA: TGTGCCAGCAGCTCGGGACTAGCGGGGTCAAGCTCCTACAATGAGCAGTTCTTC

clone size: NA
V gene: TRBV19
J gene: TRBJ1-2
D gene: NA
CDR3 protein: CASSLQGDYGYTF
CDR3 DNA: TGTGCCAGTAGTCTCCAGGGTGACTATGGCTACACCTTC

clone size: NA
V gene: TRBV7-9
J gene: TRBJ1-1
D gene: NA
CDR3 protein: CASRQLQPEAFF
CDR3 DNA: TGTGCCAGCCGACAGCTCCAACCTGAAGCTTTCTTT

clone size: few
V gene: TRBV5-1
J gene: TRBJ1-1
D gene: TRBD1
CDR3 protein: CASSLAGGEAFF
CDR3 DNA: TGCGCCAGCAGCTTGGCAGGGGGTGAAGCTTTCTTT

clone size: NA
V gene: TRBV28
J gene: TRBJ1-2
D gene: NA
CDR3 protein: CASSLSANYGYTF
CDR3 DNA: TGTGCCAGCAGTTTATCGGCTAACTATGGCTACACCTTC

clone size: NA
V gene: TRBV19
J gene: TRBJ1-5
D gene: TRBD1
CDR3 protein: CASRPMDRGSNQPQHF
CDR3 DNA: TGTGCCAGTAGGCCAATGGACAGGGGAAGCAATCAGCCCCAGCATTTT

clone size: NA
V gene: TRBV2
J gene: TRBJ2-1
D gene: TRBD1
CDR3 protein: CASRSGQGADEQFF
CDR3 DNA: TGTGCCAGCAGATCGGGACAGGGTGCGGATGAGCAGTTCTTC

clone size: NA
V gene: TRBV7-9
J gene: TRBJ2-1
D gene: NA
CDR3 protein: CASSLTGPYNEQFF
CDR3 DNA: TGTGCCAGCAGCTTAACAGGCCCCTACAATGAGCAGTTCTTC

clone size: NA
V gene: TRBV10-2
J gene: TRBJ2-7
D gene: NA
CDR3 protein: CASSDPAYTYEQYF
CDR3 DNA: TGCGCCAGCAGTGACCCAGCGTATACCTACGAGCAGTACTTC

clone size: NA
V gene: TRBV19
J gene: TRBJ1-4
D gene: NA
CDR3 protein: CASSITGREKLFF
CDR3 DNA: TGTGCCAGTAGTATAACGGGGAGAGAAAAACTGTTTTTT

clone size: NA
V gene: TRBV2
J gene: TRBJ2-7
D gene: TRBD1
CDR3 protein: CASSPRGQGGEQYF
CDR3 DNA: TGTGCCAGCTCACCACGGGGACAGGGAGGCGAGCAGTACTTC

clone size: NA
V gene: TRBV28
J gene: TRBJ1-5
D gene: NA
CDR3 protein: CASRQSNQPQHF
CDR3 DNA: TGTGCCAGCAGACAGAGCAATCAGCCCCAGCATTTT

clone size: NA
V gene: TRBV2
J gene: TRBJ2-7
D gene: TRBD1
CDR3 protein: CASSENPTGGGEQYF
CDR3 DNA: TGTGCCAGCAGTGAAAATCCGACAGGGGGAGGCGAGCAGTACTTC

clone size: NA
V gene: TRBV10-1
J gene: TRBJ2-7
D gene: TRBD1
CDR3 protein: CASSEGQSGEQYF
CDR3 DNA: TGCGCCAGCAGCGAGGGACAGAGCGGCGAGCAGTACTTC

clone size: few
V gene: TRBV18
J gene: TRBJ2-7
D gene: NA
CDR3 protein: CASSPRQSEEGYF
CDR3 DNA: TGTGCCAGCTCACCACGACAGTCCGAGGAAGGGTACTTC

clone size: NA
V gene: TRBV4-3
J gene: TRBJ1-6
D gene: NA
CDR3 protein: CASRLTAQNSPLHF
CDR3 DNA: TGCGCCAGCAGGTTGACAGCTCAAAATTCACCCCTCCACTTT

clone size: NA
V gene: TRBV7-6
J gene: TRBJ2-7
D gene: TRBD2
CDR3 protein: CASSPGGDIGSYEQYF
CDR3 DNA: TGTGCCAGCAGCCCCGGGGGGGACATAGGCTCCTACGAGCAGTACTTC

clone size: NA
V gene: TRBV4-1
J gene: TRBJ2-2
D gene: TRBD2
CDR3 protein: CASSQSGAGGIGELFF
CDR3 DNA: TGCGCCAGCAGCCAAAGTGGGGCGGGGGGCATCGGGGAGCTGTTTTTT

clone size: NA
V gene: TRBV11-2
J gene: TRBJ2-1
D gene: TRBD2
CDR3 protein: CASSPRGSGGPSSYNEQFF
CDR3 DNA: TGTGCCAGCAGCCCCCGGGGTAGCGGGGGGCCCAGCTCCTACAATGAGCAGTTCTTC

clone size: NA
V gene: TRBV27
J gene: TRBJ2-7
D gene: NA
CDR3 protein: CASQGSGGAYEQYF
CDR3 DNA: TGTGCCAGCCAGGGTTCGGGGGGCGCCTACGAGCAGTACTTC

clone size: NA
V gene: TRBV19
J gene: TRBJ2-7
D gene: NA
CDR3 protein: CASSTGGSYEQYF
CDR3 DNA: TGTGCCAGTAGCACTGGGGGGTCCTACGAGCAGTACTTC

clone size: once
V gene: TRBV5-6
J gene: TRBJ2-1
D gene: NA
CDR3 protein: CASSLLPGQDNEQFF
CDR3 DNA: TGTGCCAGCAGCTTGCTTCCAGGGCAGGACAATGAGCAGTTCTTC

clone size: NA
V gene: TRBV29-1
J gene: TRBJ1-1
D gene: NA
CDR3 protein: CSVCIGVNTEAFF
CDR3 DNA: TGCAGCGTTTGCATAGGGGTGAACACTGAAGCTTTCTTT

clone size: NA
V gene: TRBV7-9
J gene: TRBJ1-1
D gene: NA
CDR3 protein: CASSWGQGEAFF
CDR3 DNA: TGTGCCAGCAGCTGGGGGCAGGGTGAGGCTTTCTTT

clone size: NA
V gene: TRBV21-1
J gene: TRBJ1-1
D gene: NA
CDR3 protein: CASPGTSQGEAFF
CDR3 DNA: TGTGCCAGCCCCGGGACATCTCAGGGTGAAGCTTTCTTT

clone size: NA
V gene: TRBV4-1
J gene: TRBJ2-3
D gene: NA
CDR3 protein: CASSQAEIETDTQYF
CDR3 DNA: TGCGCCAGCAGCCAGGCCGAAATCGAAACAGATACGCAGTATTTT

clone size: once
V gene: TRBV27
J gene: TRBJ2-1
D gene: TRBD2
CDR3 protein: CASNDPRSGVNEQFF
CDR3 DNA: TGTGCCAGCAACGACCCCCGGAGCGGGGTCAATGAGCAGTTCTTC

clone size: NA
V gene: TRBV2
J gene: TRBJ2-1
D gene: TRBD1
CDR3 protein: CASSDSDRSNEQFF
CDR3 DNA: TGTGCCAGCAGTGACTCGGACAGGAGTAATGAGCAGTTCTTC

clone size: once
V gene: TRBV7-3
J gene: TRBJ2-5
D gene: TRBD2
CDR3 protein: CASSLAGGKTQYF
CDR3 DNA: TGTGCCAGCAGCTTAGCGGGGGGAAAGACCCAGTACTTC

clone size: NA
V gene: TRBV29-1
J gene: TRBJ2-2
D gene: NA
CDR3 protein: CSGGLYTGELFF
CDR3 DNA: TGCAGTGGCGGGCTCTACACCGGGGAGCTGTTTTTT

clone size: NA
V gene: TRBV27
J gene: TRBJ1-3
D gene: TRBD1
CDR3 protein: CASSLQGAGGNTIYF
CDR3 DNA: TGTGCCAGCAGTCTACAGGGGGCGGGAGGAAACACCATATATTTT

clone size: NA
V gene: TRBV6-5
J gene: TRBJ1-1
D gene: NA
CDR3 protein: CASSLIYSTEAFF
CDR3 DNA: TGTGCCAGCAGTTTAATCTATTCTACTGAAGCTTTCTTT

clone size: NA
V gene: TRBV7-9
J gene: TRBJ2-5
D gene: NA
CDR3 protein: CASSLGAVQETQYF
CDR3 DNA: TGTGCCAGCAGCCTCGGCGCGGTACAAGAGACCCAGTACTTC

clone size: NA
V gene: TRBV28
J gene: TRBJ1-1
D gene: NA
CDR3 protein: CASTRVGGLATEAFF
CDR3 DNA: TGTGCCAGCACTCGTGTCGGGGGGCTGGCCACTGAAGCTTTCTTT

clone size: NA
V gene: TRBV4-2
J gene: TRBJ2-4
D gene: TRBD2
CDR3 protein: CTSSQDLGLAGDADRAKNIQYF
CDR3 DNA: TGTACCAGCAGCCAAGATCTAGGGCTAGCGGGGGATGCTGATCGCGCCAAAAACATTCAGTACTTC

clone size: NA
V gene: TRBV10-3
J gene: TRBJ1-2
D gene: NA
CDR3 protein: CAISSNFRDTFNYGYTF
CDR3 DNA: TGTGCCATCAGCTCGAACTTCCGGGACACTTTTAACTATGGCTACACCTTC

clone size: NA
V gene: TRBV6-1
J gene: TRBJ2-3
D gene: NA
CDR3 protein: CASSPTGAHTQYF
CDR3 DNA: TGTGCCAGCAGCCCCACAGGTGCACATACGCAGTATTTT

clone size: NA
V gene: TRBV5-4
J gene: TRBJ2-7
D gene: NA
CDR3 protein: CASSPSQGRLGEQYF
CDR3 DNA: TGTGCCAGCAGCCCTAGTCAGGGGAGACTGGGCGAGCAGTACTTC

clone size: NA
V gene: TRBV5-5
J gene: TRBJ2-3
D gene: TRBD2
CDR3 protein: CASSPWTSGGTDTQYF
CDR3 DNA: TGTGCCAGCAGCCCTTGGACTAGCGGGGGCACAGATACGCAGTATTTT

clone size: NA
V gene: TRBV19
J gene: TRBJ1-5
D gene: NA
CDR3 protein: CASSGPLNQPQHF
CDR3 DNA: TGTGCCAGTAGTGGGCCACTCAATCAGCCCCAGCATTTT

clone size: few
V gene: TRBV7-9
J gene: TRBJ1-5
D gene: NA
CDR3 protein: CASAGYNQPQHF
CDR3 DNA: TGTGCCAGCGCGGGCTACAATCAGCCCCAGCATTTT